Presented here are 30 T cell receptor beta chains from one specimen sequenced in a study of T cell repertoires in cytomegalovirus infection. Their antigen targets remain unknown. MiXCR, run by TCRdb on the reads, gives a single entry per CDR3 protein. The repertoire has hundreds of thousands of distinct CDR3 sequences, roughly 30% of them found once; the top ten carry over 15%. The sample was cultured PBMCs, taken from culture after CMV antigen stimulation. All receptors come from a human donor in good health (CMV status not recorded). Some clones in this sample may be carry-over from other donors' samples.

The gene calls are TRBV19 and TRBJ1-6; unclear D gene. With 6 bases removed from V and 6 bases from J, the gap between germline ends came to 9 bases. CDR1 and CDR2 from the germline V gene are LNHDA and SQIVND (reference sequence). This CDR3 region has 13 residues. The CDR3 reads CASRSRSNSPLHF. For the CDR3, the DNA is TGTGCCAGTAGGAGCAGGTCTAATTCACCCCTCCACTTT.

The chain combines TRBV2 with TRBJ2-2; 9 bases are shared with TRBD1. CDR1 is SNHLY, CDR2 FYNNEI, per germline. The CDR3 contains 16 residues. V lost 7 bases and J lost 3; bases outside the gene matches: 9. CDR3 nucleotide sequence: TGTGCCAGCACGTCTACAGGGGGCGGGGACACCGGGGAGCTGTTTTTT. This encodes CASTSTGGGDTGELFF.

The chain carries TRBV7-2 and TRBJ2-7; 9 nucleotides match TRBD2. Trimming cost V 5 bases and J 6 bases; bases outside gene matches: 17. CDR1 is SGHTA and CDR2 is FQGNSA in the germline V gene. This CDR3 has 17 residues. The CDR3 region has the DNA TGTGCCAGCAGCCCCCCCCTGGGGATAGCGGGGGCCCGCGAGCAGTACTTC. It is translated as CASSPPLGIAGAREQYF.

This clonotype has more than one count but fewer than ten. The chain employs TRBV7-8 and TRBJ1-1; the D is unclear. Germline CDR1 reads SGHVS; CDR2 reads FQNEAQ. V was clipped by 4 bases and J by 1 base, with 13 bases between them. This CDR3 is 15 amino acids long. CDR3 sequence: CASSSYNTENTEAFF. The DNA for the CDR3 is TGTGCCAGCAGCTCGTACAATACAGAGAACACTGAAGCTTTCTTT.

This chain uses TRBV7-2 with TRBJ1-1; weak D call: TRBD1 (6 bases). The CDR3 extends over 15 amino acids. The germline CDR1 and CDR2 sequences are SGHTA and FQGNSA. V was clipped by 3 bases and J by 4 bases, with 15 bases between them. DNA of the CDR3: TGTGCCAGCAGCTTTACCTCAGGGGTCGGCACTGAAGCTTTCTTT. This gives the protein CASSFTSGVGTEAFF.

The gene calls are TRBV7-3 and TRBJ2-1, with 7 bases matching TRBD2. CDR1 and CDR2 from the germline V gene are SGHTA and FQGTGA. The CDR3 has 12 residues. J lost 15 bases, V lost 1 base, and 6 bases had no gene match. CDR3 sequence (DNA): TGTGCCAGCAGCTTAAGGGGGGGACGATTGTTCTTC. Residues: CASSLRGGRLFF.

The table lists this clonotype with a few counts. The V and J genes are TRBV7-8 and TRBJ1-2; possibly TRBD1 for D (5 bases). The CDR3 is 16 amino acids. V dropped 5 bases and J dropped 6 bases, with 22 bases sitting between them. The germline V gene encodes CDR1 SGHVS and CDR2 FQNEAQ. CDR3 sequence: CASSPYPSTVLHGYTF. The CDR3 DNA sequence: TGTGCCAGCAGCCCCTACCCCTCGACAGTTCTTCATGGCTACACCTTC.

This clonotype has ten or more counts. DNA of the CDR3: TGTGCCAGCAGCCCCGGGGGAATCGCGAACACTGAAGCTTTCTTT. As protein: CASSPGGIANTEAFF. The rearrangement links TRBV7-2 to TRBJ1-1; possibly TRBD1 for D (5 bases). Germline CDR1 and CDR2: SGHTA and FQGNSA. The CDR3 totals 15 residues. V lost 5 bases, J lost 1 base, and 14 bases lay in between.

This chain links TRBV7-2 with TRBJ2-7; D perhaps matches TRBD1 (6 bases). This CDR3 is 16 amino acids long. Germline values: CDR1 SGHTA, CDR2 FQGNSA. Trimming took off 2 bases at V and 1 base at J, with 15 bases between the two ends. CDR3 loop: CASSLNAGAGSYEQYF. CDR3 DNA sequence: TGTGCCAGCAGCTTAAATGCAGGGGCGGGTTCCTACGAGCAGTACTTC.

This clonotype was found a few times. The chain carries TRBV7-9 and TRBJ2-6; 7 bases map to TRBD2. This CDR3 has 17 amino acids. The trim removed 2 bases at V and 0 bases at J, leaving 4 bases unmatched. CDR1 SEHNR and CDR2 FQNEAQ come from the germline V gene (reference sequence). This CDR3 is CASSLSGISSGANVLTF. The CDR3 DNA is TGTGCCAGCAGCTTAAGCGGGATTAGCTCTGGGGCCAACGTCCTGACTTTC.

This clonotype was found many times. The chain links TRBV7-2 to TRBJ2-7; maybe TRBD2 (6 bases). The CDR3 consists of 18 residues. Trimming stripped 0 bases from V and 4 bases from J, with 22 bases between. From germline, CDR1 is SGHTA and CDR2 FQGNSA. The CDR3 sequence is CASSLAPNSGGAIYEQYF. The CDR3 bases are TGTGCCAGCAGCTTAGCCCCGAATAGCGGAGGGGCCATTTACGAGCAGTACTTC.

The chain is built from TRBV28 and TRBJ2-1; no clear D gene. V lost 3 bases and J lost 5, with 11 bases in between. CDR3 length: 14 amino acids. Germline lookup yields CDR1 MDHEN and CDR2 SYDVKM. The CDR3 sequence is CASSFGQANNEQFF. CDR3 in DNA: TGTGCCAGCAGTTTCGGGCAGGCGAACAATGAGCAGTTCTTC.

This clonotype occurred a few times. The chain joins TRBV7-9 to TRBJ1-1, with D uncertain. CDR3 length equals 12 residues. Germline loops: CDR1 SEHNR, CDR2 FQNEAQ (reference sequence). V was cut by 1 base and J by 7 bases, with 7 bases left in between. The CDR3 sequence is CASSLGTYEAFF. In DNA, the CDR3 is TGTGCCAGCAGCTTAGGAACCTATGAAGCTTTCTTT.

This chain uses TRBV5-3 with TRBJ2-1; possibly TRBD2 for D (5 bases). TRBV5-3 is an ORF, and what it does is uncertain. This CDR3 has 15 residues. Trimming removed 10 bases at V and 7 bases at J, with 24 bases between. The CDR3 spells CAGSSRGSAHNEQFF. The CDR3 DNA reads TGTGCCGGCAGCTCTCGTGGTAGCGCCCATAATGAGCAGTTCTTC.

This clonotype appeared many times. The chain carries TRBV7-2 and TRBJ2-7, with unresolved D. V lost 1 base and J lost 2, with 6 bases in between. CDR1 is SGHTA and CDR2 is FQGNSA in the germline V gene. The CDR3 is made up of 13 amino acids. CDR3 amino acids: CASSLVVPYEQYF. DNA of the CDR3: TGTGCCAGCAGCTTAGTTGTTCCCTACGAGCAGTACTTC.

V and J are TRBV7-8 and TRBJ2-7; tentatively, D is TRBD2 (7 bases). The V gene's germline CDR1 is SGHVS and CDR2 FQNEAQ. The CDR3 consists of 16 residues. Trimming removed 0 bases at V and 3 bases at J, with 15 bases between. CDR3: CASSLAWGGRYYEQYF. The CDR3 region has the DNA TGTGCCAGCAGCTTAGCGTGGGGGGGCCGTTACTACGAGCAGTACTTC.

The table lists this clonotype with a few counts. The chain joins TRBV19 to TRBJ2-7; D possibly matches TRBD1 or TRBD2 (5 bases each). The CDR3 runs 14 residues. V lost 6 bases, J lost 7 bases, and 19 bases lay in between. CDR1 LNHDA and CDR2 SQIVND come from the germline V gene (reference sequence). The CDR3 loop reads CASSAQGGRGEQYF. The CDR3 DNA reads TGTGCCAGTAGCGCCCAGGGCGGGCGCGGGGAGCAGTACTTC.

The genes are TRBV27 and TRBJ2-3; 11 bases line up with TRBD2. From germline, CDR1 is MNHEY and CDR2 SMNVEV (reference sequence). The CDR3 loop spans 15 amino acids. The J segment lost 6 bases and the V segment lost 6 bases, leaving 8 bases of the junction unmatched. The CDR3 protein is CASRKLAGGSDTQYF. The CDR3 nucleotides are TGTGCCAGCAGGAAGTTAGCGGGAGGGTCGGATACGCAGTATTTT.

The chain links TRBV5-1 to TRBJ1-6, with TRBD1 as a possible D gene (5 bases). V dropped 0 bases and J dropped 10 bases, with 11 bases sitting between them. The CDR3 length is 14 residues. CDR1 and CDR2 from the germline V gene are SGHRS and YFSETQ. The CDR3 region has the DNA TGCGCCAGCAGCTTGGGACAGATCGAATCACCCCTCCACTTT. This codes for CASSLGQIESPLHF.

The sample holds a few counts of this clonotype. The chain employs TRBV20-1 and TRBJ1-3; 10 positions match TRBD1. Germline CDR1 reads DFQATT; CDR2 reads SNEGSKA (reference sequence). The CDR3 is made up of 15 amino acids. Germline trimming cut 3 bases from V and 2 bases from J; bases unmatched to any gene: 4. The chain's CDR3 is CSASRDRGTGNTIYF. CDR3 in DNA: TGCAGTGCTAGTCGGGACAGGGGTACTGGAAACACCATATATTTT.

The chain uses TRBV2 and TRBJ2-7, with D perhaps assigned TRBD1 or TRBD2 (6 bases each). Trimming removed 7 bases at V and 3 bases at J, with 16 bases between. Germline V gene lookup returns CDR1 SNHLY and CDR2 FYNNEI. CDR3 length: 14 amino acids. The CDR3 DNA follows: TGTGCCAGCAAGGGGGGCGGGACGAACTACGAGCAGTACTTC. This sequence encodes CASKGGGTNYEQYF.

This chain joins TRBV11-3 and TRBJ1-1; D is unclear. Trimming shortened V by 5 bases and J by 8 bases, and 15 bases separated the two germline ends. The CDR3 extends over 13 amino acids. Germline CDR1 is SGHNT and CDR2 is YENEEA. The CDR3 here is CASSIGVETEAFF. The DNA of the CDR3 is TGTGCCAGCAGCATTGGGGTAGAGACAGAAGCTTTCTTT.

The table lists this clonotype with a few counts. The J gene is TRBJ2-1, the V gene TRBV7-9; weak D call: TRBD2 (6 bases). V was shortened by 4 bases and J by 9 bases, with 22 bases between the two germline ends. This CDR3 region has 16 residues. CDR1 and CDR2 (germline): SEHNR, FQNEAQ (reference sequence). Here the CDR3 reads CASSSLLGLPGGEQFF. The CDR3 DNA sequence: TGTGCCAGCAGCTCCCTATTGGGACTTCCCGGAGGTGAGCAGTTCTTC.

The chain couples TRBV7-6 to TRBJ2-1; no clear D. V was clipped by 5 bases and J by 4 bases, with 18 bases between them. The CDR3 has 16 amino acids. Germline loops: CDR1 SGHVS, CDR2 FNYEAQ. The CDR3 nucleotides are TGTGCCAGCAGCCCGTCGGTGGGCAGGCCGTACAATGAGCAGTTCTTC. This encodes CASSPSVGRPYNEQFF.

The V call is TRBV28, the J call TRBJ2-7; D is unclear. The germline CDR1 and CDR2 sequences are MDHEN and SYDVKM. Trimming shortened V by 5 bases and J by 3 bases, and 20 bases separated the two germline ends. There are 16 residues in the CDR3. CDR3 DNA: TGTGCCAGCAGTACAACCTCGGTAGGTGGGCGCTACGAGCAGTACTTC. This gives the protein CASSTTSVGGRYEQYF.

The chain has TRBV6-6 and TRBJ1-1, with unresolved D. Germline V gene sequence: CDR1 MNHNY, CDR2 SVGAGI (reference sequence). V lost 4 bases and J lost 5, with 17 bases in between. The CDR3 is 15 residues long. The CDR3 nucleotides are TGTGCCAGCAGTTCCCCCCAGACCGGAAATACTGAAGCTTTCTTT. Translation: CASSSPQTGNTEAFF.

This clonotype was counted only a few times. The chain combines TRBV12-3 or TRBV12-4 with TRBJ1-4; weak D call: TRBD1 (6 bases). The CDR3 contains 13 residues. Trimming took 6 bases from V and 7 from J, leaving 12 bases between them. The CDR3 bases are TGTGCCAGCAGCCAACAGGGAGGTGAAAAACTGTTTTTT. This codes for CASSQQGGEKLFF.

This clonotype was counted between two and nine times. The chain carries TRBV7-8 and TRBJ1-2; 10 bases are a match to TRBD1. This CDR3 comprises 15 residues. Germline CDR1 SGHVS, CDR2 FQNEAQ. With V trimmed by 6 bases and J by 2 bases, 6 bases remained unmatched. CDR3: CASRSLGQGNYGYTF. DNA of the CDR3: TGTGCCAGCAGATCTTTGGGACAGGGGAACTATGGCTACACCTTC.

CDR3 region: CASSLTGISYQETQYF. The CDR3 DNA sequence: TGTGCCAGCAGCCTCACAGGGATCTCGTACCAAGAGACCCAGTACTTC. This rearrangement joins TRBV6-1 to TRBJ2-5; D perhaps matches TRBD1 (6 bases). Trimming cost V 6 bases and J 0 bases, with 17 bases left between them. The germline CDR1 and CDR2 sequences are MNHNS and SASEGT. This CDR3 is built from 16 residues.

This clonotype was seen repeatedly, ten times or more. This sequence joins TRBV7-8 and TRBJ1-2; no clear D gene. Looked up from germline, CDR1 is SGHVS and CDR2 is FQNEAQ. Trimming removed 1 base from V and 4 bases from J, with 13 bases in between. The CDR3 consists of 15 residues. CDR3 DNA sequence: TGTGCCAGCAGCTTAGTAGGCAGGCCCGTCTATGGCTACACCTTC. It encodes CASSLVGRPVYGYTF.